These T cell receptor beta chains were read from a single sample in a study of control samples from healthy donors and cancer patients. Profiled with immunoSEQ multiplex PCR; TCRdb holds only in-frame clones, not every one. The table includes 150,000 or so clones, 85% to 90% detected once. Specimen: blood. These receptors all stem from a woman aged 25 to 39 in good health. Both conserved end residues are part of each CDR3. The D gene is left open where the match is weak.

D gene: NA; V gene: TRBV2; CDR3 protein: CASSGTTGIGELFF
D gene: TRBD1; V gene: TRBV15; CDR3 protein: CATSRGGKKGGQGSYEQYF
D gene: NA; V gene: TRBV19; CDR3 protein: CASSPTGTAYGYTF
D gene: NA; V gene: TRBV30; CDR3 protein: CAWSAGAAYNSPLHF
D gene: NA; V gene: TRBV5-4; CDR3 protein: CASSLERSSYNEQFF
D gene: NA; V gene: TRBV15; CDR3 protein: CATSRDHREIEAFF
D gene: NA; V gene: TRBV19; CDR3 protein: CASSILAGPIGTEAFF
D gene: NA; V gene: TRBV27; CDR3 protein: CASSLSPRGRVNGYTF
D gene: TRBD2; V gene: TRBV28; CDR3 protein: CASSGPGLAGPKYF
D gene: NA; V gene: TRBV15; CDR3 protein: CATSRGSSPQHF
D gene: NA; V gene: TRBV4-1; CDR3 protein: CASSQAGASNEQFF
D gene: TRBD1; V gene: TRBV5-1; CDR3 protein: CASQLGRGPGNTIYF
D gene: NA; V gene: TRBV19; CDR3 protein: CASSTRRDGYTF
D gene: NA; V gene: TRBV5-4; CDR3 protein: CASSFFSQETQYF
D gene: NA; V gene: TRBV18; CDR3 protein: CASSPRAGNEKLFF
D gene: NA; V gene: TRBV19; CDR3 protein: CASSIAPGSYEQYF
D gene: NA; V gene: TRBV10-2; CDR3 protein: CASSERTEKLFF
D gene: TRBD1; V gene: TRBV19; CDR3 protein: CASSMGRGLGNQPQHF
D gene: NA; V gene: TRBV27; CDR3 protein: CASGRKGGSSYNSPLHF
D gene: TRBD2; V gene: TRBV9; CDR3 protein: CASSVSGGEGTDTQYF
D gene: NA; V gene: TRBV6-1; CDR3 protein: CASSDTRAVDTQYF